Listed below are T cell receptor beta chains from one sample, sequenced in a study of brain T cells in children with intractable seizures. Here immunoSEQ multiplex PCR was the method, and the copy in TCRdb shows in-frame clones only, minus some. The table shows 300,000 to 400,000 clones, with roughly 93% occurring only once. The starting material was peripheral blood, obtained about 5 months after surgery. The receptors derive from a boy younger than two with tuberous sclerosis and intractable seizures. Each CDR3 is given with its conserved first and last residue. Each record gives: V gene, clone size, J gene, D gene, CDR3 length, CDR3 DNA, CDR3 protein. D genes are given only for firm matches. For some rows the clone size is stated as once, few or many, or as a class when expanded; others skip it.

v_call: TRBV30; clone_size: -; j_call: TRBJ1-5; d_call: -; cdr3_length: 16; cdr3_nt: TGTGCCTGGAGTGTGGGTCTCGGGTATAGCAATCAGCCCCAGCATTTT; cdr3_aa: CAWSVGLGYSNQPQHF
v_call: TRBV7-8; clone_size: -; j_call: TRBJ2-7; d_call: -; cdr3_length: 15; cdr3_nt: TGTGCCAGCAGCCCGCCGAACAGGGATCGCTACGAGCAGTACTTC; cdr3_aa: CASSPPNRDRYEQYF
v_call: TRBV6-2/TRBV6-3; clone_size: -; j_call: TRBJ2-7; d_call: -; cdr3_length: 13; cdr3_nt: TGTGCCAGCAGTTACTTTAAAACCTACGAGCAGTACTTC; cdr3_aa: CASSYFKTYEQYF
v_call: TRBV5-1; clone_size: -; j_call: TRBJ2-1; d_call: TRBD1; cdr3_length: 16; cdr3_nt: TGCGCCAGCAGCAACCCCGGGACAGGGGATTATTATGAGCAGTTCTTC; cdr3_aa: CASSNPGTGDYYEQFF
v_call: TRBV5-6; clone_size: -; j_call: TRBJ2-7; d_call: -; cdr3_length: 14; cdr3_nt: TGTGCCAGCAGCCCGTCCGGGCTACCCTACGAGCAGTACTTC; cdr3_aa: CASSPSGLPYEQYF
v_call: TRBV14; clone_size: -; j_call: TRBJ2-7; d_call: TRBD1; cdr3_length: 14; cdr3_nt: TGTGCCAGCAGCCATGGGACAGGCTCCTACGAGCAGTACTTC; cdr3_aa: CASSHGTGSYEQYF
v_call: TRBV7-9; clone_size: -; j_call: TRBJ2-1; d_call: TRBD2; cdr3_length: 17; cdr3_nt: TGTGCCAGCAGCTTAGGTGCGGCTAGCGGGGGCCCCAATGAGCAGTTCTTC; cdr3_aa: CASSLGAASGGPNEQFF
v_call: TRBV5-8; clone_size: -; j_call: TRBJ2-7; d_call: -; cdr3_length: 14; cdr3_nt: TGTGCCAGCAGCCTACGTACACGGGAAAGCGAGCAGTACTTC; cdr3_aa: CASSLRTRESEQYF
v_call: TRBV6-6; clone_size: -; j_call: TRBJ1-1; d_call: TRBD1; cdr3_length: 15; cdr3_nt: TGTGCCAGCAGTTACCTAGGGGGCTATGGCACTGAAGCTTTCTTT; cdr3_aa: CASSYLGGYGTEAFF
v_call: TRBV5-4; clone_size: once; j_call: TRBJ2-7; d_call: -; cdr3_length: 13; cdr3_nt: TGTGCCAGCAGCGGTAGCGAAAACTACGAGCAGTACTTC; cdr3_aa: CASSGSENYEQYF
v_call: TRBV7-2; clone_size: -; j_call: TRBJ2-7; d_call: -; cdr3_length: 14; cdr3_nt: TGTGCCAGCAGCTTACGGCATCTTGTGGACGAGCAGTACTTC; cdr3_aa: CASSLRHLVDEQYF
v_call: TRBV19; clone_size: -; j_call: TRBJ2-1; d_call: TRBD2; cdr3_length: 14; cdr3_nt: TGTGCCAGTAGGGGTCTAGCGGGAGGGAATGAGCAGTTCTTC; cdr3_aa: CASRGLAGGNEQFF
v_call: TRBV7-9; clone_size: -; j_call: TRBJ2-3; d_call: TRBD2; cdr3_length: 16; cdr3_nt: TGTGCCAGCAGCTCTTCAGCGGGGGGCCTCACAGATACGCAGTATTTT; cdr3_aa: CASSSSAGGLTDTQYF
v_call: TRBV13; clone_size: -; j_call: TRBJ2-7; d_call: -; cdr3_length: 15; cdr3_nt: TGTGCCAGCAGCTTATCTAGGGGGGACTCCTACGAGCAGTACTTC; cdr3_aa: CASSLSRGDSYEQYF
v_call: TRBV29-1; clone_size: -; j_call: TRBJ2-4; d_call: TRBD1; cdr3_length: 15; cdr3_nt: TGCAGCGTTGAAGATCTAAGGACAGGGTGGAACATTCAGTACTTC; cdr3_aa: CSVEDLRTGWNIQYF
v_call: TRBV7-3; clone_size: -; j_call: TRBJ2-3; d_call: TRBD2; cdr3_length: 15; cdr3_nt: TGTGCCAGCAGCTCAAGCGGGACCTTGTCAGATACGCAGTATTTT; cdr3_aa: CASSSSGTLSDTQYF
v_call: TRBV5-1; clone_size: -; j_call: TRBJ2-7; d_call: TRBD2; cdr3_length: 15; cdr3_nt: TGCGCCAGCAGCTTGAGTGGCGGGGGGATGTACGAGCAGTACTTC; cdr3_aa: CASSLSGGGMYEQYF
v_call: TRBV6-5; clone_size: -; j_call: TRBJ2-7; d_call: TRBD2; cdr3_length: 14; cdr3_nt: TGTGCCACAGGGACTAGCGGGACTCTCCACGAGCAGTACTTC; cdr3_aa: CATGTSGTLHEQYF
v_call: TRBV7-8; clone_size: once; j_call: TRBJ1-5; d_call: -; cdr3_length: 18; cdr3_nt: TGTGCCAGCAGCTTAGTATTCCTTCGTGGGCTTTCCAATCAGCCCCAGCATTTT; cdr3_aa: CASSLVFLRGLSNQPQHF
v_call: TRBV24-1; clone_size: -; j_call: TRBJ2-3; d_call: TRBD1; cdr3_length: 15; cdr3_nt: TGTGCCACCAGTGACCCAGGGACAGCCACAGATACGCAGTATTTT; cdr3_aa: CATSDPGTATDTQYF
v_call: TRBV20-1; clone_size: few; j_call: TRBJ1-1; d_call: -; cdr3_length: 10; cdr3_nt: TGCAGTGCTAGGGACACTGAAGCTTTCTTT; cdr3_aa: CSARDTEAFF
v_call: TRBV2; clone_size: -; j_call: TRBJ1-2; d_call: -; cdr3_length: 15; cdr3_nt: TGTGCCAGCAGTGAAAGATCGGCCACCCCCTATGGCTACACCTTC; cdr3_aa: CASSERSATPYGYTF
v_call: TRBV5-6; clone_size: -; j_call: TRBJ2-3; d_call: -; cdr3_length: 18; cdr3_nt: TGTGCCAGCAGCTTGGCAGATCGTTTATTGGGAGACACAGATACGCAGTATTTT; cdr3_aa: CASSLADRLLGDTDTQYF
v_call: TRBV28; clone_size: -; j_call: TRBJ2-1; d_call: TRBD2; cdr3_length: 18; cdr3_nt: TGTGCCAGCAGTTCGTTATTAGCGGGAGGCCCATCCTACAATGAGCAGTTCTTC; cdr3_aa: CASSSLLAGGPSYNEQFF
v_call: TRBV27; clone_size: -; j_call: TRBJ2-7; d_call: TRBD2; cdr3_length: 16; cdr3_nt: TGTGCCAGCAGTTTGACTAGCGGGAGCTTCACCTACGAGCAGTACTTC; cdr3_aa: CASSLTSGSFTYEQYF
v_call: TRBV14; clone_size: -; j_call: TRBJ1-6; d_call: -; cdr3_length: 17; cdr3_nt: TGTGCCAGCAGCCAACGTCAGGGATTCTCCTATAATTCACCCCTCCACTTT; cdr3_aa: CASSQRQGFSYNSPLHF
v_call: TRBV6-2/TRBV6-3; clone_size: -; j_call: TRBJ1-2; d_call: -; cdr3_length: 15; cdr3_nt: TGTGCCAGCAGTTACAACTCGGGGACAACCTATGGCTACACCTTC; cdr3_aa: CASSYNSGTTYGYTF
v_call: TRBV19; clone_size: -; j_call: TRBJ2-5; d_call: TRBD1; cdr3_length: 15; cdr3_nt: TGTGCCAGTAGGCCAACAACAGGGGGTGTAGAGACCCAGTACTTC; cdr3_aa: CASRPTTGGVETQYF
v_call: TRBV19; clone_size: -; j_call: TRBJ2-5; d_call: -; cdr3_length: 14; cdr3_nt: TGTGCCAGTAGCAAACGCCAGGGGCATGAGACCCAGTACTTC; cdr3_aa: CASSKRQGHETQYF
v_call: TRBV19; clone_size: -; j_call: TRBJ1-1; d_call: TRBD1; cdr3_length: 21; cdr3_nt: TGTGCCAGTAGTATAGAATACAGGGGCTGGGAGAGTCCTGAGATGAACACTGAAGCTTTCTTT; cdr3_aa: CASSIEYRGWESPEMNTEAFF
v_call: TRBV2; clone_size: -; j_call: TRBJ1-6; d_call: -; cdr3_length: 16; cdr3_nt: TGTGCCAGCAGTGAAGCATGGGGGGAATATAATTCACCCCTCCACTTT; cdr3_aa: CASSEAWGEYNSPLHF
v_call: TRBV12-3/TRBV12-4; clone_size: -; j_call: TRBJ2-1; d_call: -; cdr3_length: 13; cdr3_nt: TGTGCCAGCACCCTTGTTGGGGGCAGTGAGCAGTTCTTC; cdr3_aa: CASTLVGGSEQFF
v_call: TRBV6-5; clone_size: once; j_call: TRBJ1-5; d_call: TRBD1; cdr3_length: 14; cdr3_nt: TGTGCCAGCAGTATAGGGACAGCGAATCAGCCCCAGCATTTT; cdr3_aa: CASSIGTANQPQHF
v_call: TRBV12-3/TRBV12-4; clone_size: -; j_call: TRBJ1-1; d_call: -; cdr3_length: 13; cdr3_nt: TGTGCCAGCAGCCACGGACTGGGTACTGAAGCTTTCTTT; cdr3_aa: CASSHGLGTEAFF
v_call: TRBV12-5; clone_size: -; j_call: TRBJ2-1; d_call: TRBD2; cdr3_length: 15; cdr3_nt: TGTGCTAGTGGTTTGGAGCAGGGAGCTGGCGGGGGGGAGTTCTTC; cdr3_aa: CASGLEQGAGGGEFF
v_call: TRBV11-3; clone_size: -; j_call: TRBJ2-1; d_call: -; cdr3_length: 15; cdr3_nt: TGTGCCAGCAGCTTAGTCGCACGGGGCTTCAATGAGCAGTTCTTC; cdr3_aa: CASSLVARGFNEQFF
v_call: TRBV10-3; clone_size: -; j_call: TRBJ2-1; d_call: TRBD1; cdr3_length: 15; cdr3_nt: TGTGCCATCAGTCCCCAGGGGGCAAGTTACAATGAGCAGTTCTTC; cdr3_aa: CAISPQGASYNEQFF
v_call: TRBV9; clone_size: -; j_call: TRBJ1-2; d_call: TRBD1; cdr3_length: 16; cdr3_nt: TGTGCCAGCAGCGTATCGGGGGACAGGGCTAACTATGGCTACACCTTC; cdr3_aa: CASSVSGDRANYGYTF
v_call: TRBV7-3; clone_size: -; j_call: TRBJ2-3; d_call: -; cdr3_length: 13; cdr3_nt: TGTGCCAGCAGCCTCTGGGGGGCAGATACGCAGTATTTT; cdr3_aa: CASSLWGADTQYF
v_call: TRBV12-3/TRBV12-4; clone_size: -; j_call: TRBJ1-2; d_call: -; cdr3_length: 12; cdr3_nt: TGTGCCAGCAGTCGGGGCATGGTTGGCTACACCTTC; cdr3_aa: CASSRGMVGYTF
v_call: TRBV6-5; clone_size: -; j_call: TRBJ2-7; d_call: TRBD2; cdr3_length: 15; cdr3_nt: TGTGCCAGCACCATGGGGACTAGCGGGAGCTACGAGCAGTACTTC; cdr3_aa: CASTMGTSGSYEQYF
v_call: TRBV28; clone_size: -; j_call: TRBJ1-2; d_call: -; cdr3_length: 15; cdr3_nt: TGTGCCAGCAGTTTATCACCGGGACGGGCGTGGGGCTACACCTTC; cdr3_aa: CASSLSPGRAWGYTF
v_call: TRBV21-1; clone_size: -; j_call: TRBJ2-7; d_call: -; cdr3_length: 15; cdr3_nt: TGTGCCAGCAGAGGACAGGGCCGGAATAGGGGTGAGCAGTACTTC; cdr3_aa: CASRGQGRNRGEQYF
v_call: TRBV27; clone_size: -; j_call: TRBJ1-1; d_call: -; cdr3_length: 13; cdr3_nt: TGTGCCAGCAGTTTAAGGGGTAACACTGAAGCTTTCTTT; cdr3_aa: CASSLRGNTEAFF
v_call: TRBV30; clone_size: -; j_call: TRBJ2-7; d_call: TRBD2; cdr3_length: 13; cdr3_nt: TGTGCCTGGAGACTAGCGGGAGGGTGGGAGCAGTACTTC; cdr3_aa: CAWRLAGGWEQYF
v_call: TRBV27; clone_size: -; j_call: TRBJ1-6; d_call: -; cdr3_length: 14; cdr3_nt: TGTGCCAGCAGTTTAAGCTCCTATAATTCACCCCTCCACTTT; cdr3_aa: CASSLSSYNSPLHF
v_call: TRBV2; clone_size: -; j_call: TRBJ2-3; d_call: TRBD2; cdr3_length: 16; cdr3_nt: TGTGCCAGCAGAAGTAGGACTAGCGGGAGTACAGATACGCAGTATTTT; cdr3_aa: CASRSRTSGSTDTQYF
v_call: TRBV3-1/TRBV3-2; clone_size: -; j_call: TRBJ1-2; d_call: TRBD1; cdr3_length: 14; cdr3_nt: TGTGCCAGCAGCCCCACGAACAGGGGAGGGGGCTACACCTTC; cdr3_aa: CASSPTNRGGGYTF
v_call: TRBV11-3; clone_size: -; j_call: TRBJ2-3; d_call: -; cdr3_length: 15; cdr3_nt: TGTGCCAGCAGCTTAGATCGTTTCCTCACAGATACGCAGTATTTT; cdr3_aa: CASSLDRFLTDTQYF
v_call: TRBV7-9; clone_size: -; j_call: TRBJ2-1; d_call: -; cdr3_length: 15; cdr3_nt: TGTGCCAGCAGCTTAGCGGGGTTTGCCTACAATGAGCAGTTCTTC; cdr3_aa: CASSLAGFAYNEQFF
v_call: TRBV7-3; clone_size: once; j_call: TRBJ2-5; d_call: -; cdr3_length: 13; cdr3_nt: TGTGCCAGCAGCTTAGGACTGCAAGAGACCCAGTACTTC; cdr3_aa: CASSLGLQETQYF
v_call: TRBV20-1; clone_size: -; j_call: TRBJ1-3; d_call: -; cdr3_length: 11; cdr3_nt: TGCAGTGCTAGCTCCGGAAACACCATATATTTT; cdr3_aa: CSASSGNTIYF
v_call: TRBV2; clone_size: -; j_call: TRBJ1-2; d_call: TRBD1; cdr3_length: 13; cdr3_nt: TGTGCCAGCAGCGATGGACAGGGTAATGGCTACACCTTC; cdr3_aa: CASSDGQGNGYTF